This TCR beta chain was recorded in a study of pediatric ulcerative colitis. Overall study results and limits: Ulcerative colitis patients shared more blood-rectal clones than controls. This repertoire reflects total lymphocytes rather than subpopulations like regulatory T cells. A couple of rectal CDR3 clonotypes occurred in all ulcerative colitis patients.

Using immunoSEQ multiplex PCR, the repertoire was profiled, and TCRdb retains in-frame clones only, with some absent. This sample carries tens of thousands of clones, roughly 70% of them seen once, and the ten largest clones take about 16%. Rectal tissue came from one to two pinch biopsies taken at colonoscopy. This clone was detected only a few times. The antigen remains undetermined. The sequence came from a boy younger than 18 with severe ulcerative colitis. The source material was gut tissue.

The CDR3 coding sequence is TGTGCCAGCAGTGTTTCTCATGTAGGAGGCTATGGCTACACCTTC. Translating gives CASSVSHVGGYGYTF. The chain joins TRBV6-1 to TRBJ1-2; D is uncertain. Trimming took off 4 bases at V and 4 bases at J, with 16 bases between the two ends. CDR1 is MNHNS, CDR2 SASEGT, per germline. The CDR3 is 15 amino acids.